The 29 T cell receptor beta chains below all came from one sample that was sequenced in a study of vaccination and CD4 T cells after COVID-19. Antigens of these TCRs are unknown. Noted treatment: roughly 10-day PBMC culture with coronavirus spike peptide pools or control peptides (ViraFEST assay). At the Johns Hopkins FTIC core, DNA taken from cultured CD4+ T cells was sequenced by way of the Oncomine TCR Beta short-read assay. One entry per CDR3 protein, called by TCRdb with MiXCR from the PCR reads. The table has about 19,000 distinct CDR3 sequences, under 60% seen once. The source was CD4+ T cells from blood, cultured in vitro, collected after SARS-CoV-2 vaccination. These receptors all stem from a human donor who had recovered from COVID-19.

This chain links TRBV5-4 with TRBJ1-6; a weak D match, TRBD1 (5 bases). Germline-derived CDR1 and CDR2 are SGHNT and YYREEE (reference sequence). The CDR3 sequence is 18 residues long. With 1 base removed from V and 1 base from J, the gap between germline ends came to 15 bases. The CDR3 loop is CASSLNRLSGSYNSPLHF. The DNA of the CDR3 is TGTGCCAGCAGCTTGAACAGGTTGTCGGGGTCCTATAATTCACCCCTCCACTTT.

This rearrangement joins TRBV20-1 to TRBJ1-5, with D uncertain. The ends were cut back, 3 bases at V and 7 bases at J, with 31 bases in the middle. Germline CDR1 reads DFQATT; CDR2 reads SNEGSKA (reference sequence). The CDR3 totals 19 residues. Here the CDR3 reads CSASRREASKGVLGQPQHF. The CDR3 region has the DNA TGCAGTGCTAGTCGGCGGGAAGCATCGAAGGGAGTATTAGGACAGCCCCAGCATTTT.

A few counts support this clonotype. J is TRBJ1-6 and V is TRBV27, with a weak D call TRBD1 (5 bases). The CDR3 sequence is 15 residues long. CDR1 and CDR2 (germline): MNHEY, SMNVEV (reference sequence). Deletions cut 3 bases from V and 6 bases from J, with 12 bases between. The CDR3 loop reads CASSFRGDGNSPLHF. CDR3 DNA: TGTGCCAGCAGTTTTCGGGGGGACGGTAATTCACCCCTCCACTTT.

This clonotype has just a few counts. V usage is TRBV7-2 and J usage is TRBJ2-2; D uncertain. The V and J ends lost 7 bases and 8 bases respectively, with 8 bases between them. CDR1 SGHTA and CDR2 FQGNSA come from the germline V gene. CDR3 size: 11 residues. As DNA, the CDR3 is TGTGCCAGCACAATATATGGGGAGCTGTTTTTT. Protein sequence: CASTIYGELFF.

This sequence joins TRBV2 and TRBJ2-7, with D unclear. The CDR3 length is 12 residues. V lost 6 bases to trimming and J lost 1 base, with 7 bases between them. Germline CDR1 is SNHLY and CDR2 is FYNNEI. Here the CDR3 DNA reads TGTGCCAGCAGCGGTAATTCCTACGAGCAGTACTTC. It yields the protein CASSGNSYEQYF.

The chain has TRBV20-1 and TRBJ2-5; D tentatively reads TRBD1 or TRBD2 (5 bases each). The germline V gene has CDR1 DFQATT and CDR2 SNEGSKA (reference sequence). The CDR3 runs to 13 residues. The CDR3 region is CSWDGKGQETQYF. The CDR3 region has the DNA TGCAGCTGGGACGGAAAGGGCCAAGAGACCCAGTACTTC.

This clonotype has a handful of counts. The chain carries TRBV7-2 and TRBJ1-2, with a possible D match to TRBD1 (6 bases). Germline CDR1 SGHTA, CDR2 FQGNSA. CDR3 length: 16 amino acids. V lost 5 bases and J 4 bases, leaving 20 bases between the germline ends. The CDR3 bases are TGTGCCAGCAGCGAGGCGGGCAGGGGCCGTCCCTATGGCTACACCTTC. Translation gives CASSEAGRGRPYGYTF. The full variable domain, completed using reference TRBV7-2 and TRBJ1-2, is GAGVSQSPSNKVTEKGKDVELRCDPISGHTALYWYRQSLGQGLEFLIYFQGNSAPDKSGLPSDRFSAERTGGSVSTLTIQRTQQEDSAVYLCASSEAGRGRPYGYTFGSGTRLTVV.

The chain employs TRBV24-1 and TRBJ2-1; 8 positions agree with TRBD2. V shed 5 bases, J shed 5 bases, and the junction held 4 bases outside the gene matches. There are 14 residues in the CDR3. Germline-derived CDR1 and CDR2 are KGHDR and SFDVKD. The CDR3 DNA is TGTGCCACCAGTGCAGCGGGGGCTCACAATGAGCAGTTCTTC. Translation gives CATSAAGAHNEQFF.

For this clonotype: Relative to the germline gene, one junction end is altered; a read error may explain this. The J gene is TRBJ2-2, the V gene TRBV20-1, with D perhaps matching TRBD2 (5 bases). Germline V lookup: CDR1 DFQATT, CDR2 SNEGSKA (reference sequence). This CDR3 is built from 14 residues. In DNA, the CDR3 is TGCAGTGCTCGGCTTCTTACGAACACCGGGGAGCTATTTTTT. This gives the protein CSARLLTNTGELFF.

The chain is built from TRBV28 and TRBJ1-1, with D possibly TRBD1 on 5 matching bases. The V gene lost 5 bases and the J gene lost 2 bases, with 15 bases spanning the gap. This CDR3 has 15 amino acids. Germline CDR1 and CDR2: MDHEN and SYDVKM. The CDR3 DNA reads as TGTGCCAGCAGTCCCACTGGGGGAGTAAACACTGAAGCTTTCTTT. This translates into CASSPTGGVNTEAFF.

The chain carries TRBV7-9 and TRBJ2-1; weak D call: TRBD2 (5 bases). CDR1 and CDR2 from the germline V gene are SEHNR and FQNEAQ (reference sequence). The CDR3 has 13 residues. Deletions cut 7 bases from V and 7 bases from J, with 14 bases between. CDR3 nucleotides: TGTGCCAGCACGCCGGACTTCCCTAATGAGCAGTTCTTC. Translation gives CASTPDFPNEQFF. Full variable domain (missing parts from reference TRBV7-9 and TRBJ2-1): DTGVSQNPRHKITKRGQNVTFRCDPISEHNRLYWYRQTLGQGPEFLTYFQNEAQLEKSRLLSDRFSAERPKGSFSTLEIQRTEQGDSAMYLCASTPDFPNEQFFGPGTRLTVL.

A few counts support this clonotype. V gene TRBV7-2 combines with J gene TRBJ1-6; 8 bases fit TRBD1. V lost 5 bases to trimming and J lost 10 bases; unmatched junction nucleotides: 10. CDR3 length equals 15 residues. Germline CDR1 reads SGHTA; CDR2 reads FQGNSA. CDR3 nucleotides: TGTGCCAGCAGCGGCCGGACAGGGTTGGAATCACCCCTCCACTTT. It translates to CASSGRTGLESPLHF.

The V call is TRBV20-1, the J call TRBJ2-3; TRBD2 matches at 11 bases. This CDR3 is 16 amino acids long. After removal of 0 bases from V and 0 bases from J, the junction contained 2 bases not matched to a gene. CDR1 is DFQATT, CDR2 SNEGSKA, per germline (reference sequence). The DNA of the CDR3 is TGCAGTGCTAGAGAGGGGACTAGCGGAAGCACAGATACGCAGTATTTT. Protein: CSAREGTSGSTDTQYF.

In this sample, this clonotype turned up a few times. J is TRBJ2-1 and V is TRBV19; no clear D gene. The CDR3 totals 14 residues. CDR1 is LNHDA, CDR2 SQIVND, per germline (reference sequence). Trimming removed 1 base from V and 7 bases from J, with 11 bases in between. Here the CDR3 DNA reads TGTGCCAGTAGTATAGGGCTAGGAGAGAATGAGCAGTTCTTC. Its protein product is CASSIGLGENEQFF.

This sequence joins TRBV20-1 and TRBJ2-5; 8 positions match TRBD1. CDR1 and CDR2 from the germline V gene are DFQATT and SNEGSKA (reference sequence). This CDR3 comprises 14 residues. Trimming removed 0 bases from V and 9 bases from J; junction bases left unmatched: 9. Here the CDR3 DNA reads TGCAGTGCTAGAGATGGAGGGACAGGCAGGGCCCAGTACTTC. Protein sequence: CSARDGGTGRAQYF.

This clonotype was detected a few times. The gene calls are TRBV28 and TRBJ1-5; no firm D call. CDR3 length: 12 residues. The V and J ends lost 4 bases and 7 bases respectively, with 8 bases between them. CDR1 and CDR2 (germline): MDHEN, SYDVKM. The CDR3 protein is CASSWVGQPQHF. The CDR3 DNA sequence: TGTGCCAGCAGTTGGGTAGGACAGCCCCAGCATTTT.

The chain links TRBV19 to TRBJ1-5; the D gene is possibly TRBD1 (5 bases). The V end lost 6 bases, the J end lost 0 bases, and 12 bases lay between the germline ends. Per the germline V gene, CDR1 is LNHDA and CDR2 is SQIVND (reference sequence). The length of the CDR3 is 15 residues. CDR3 DNA sequence: TGTGCCAGTAGACAGGACGGGTATAGCAATCAGCCCCAGCATTTT. Translating gives CASRQDGYSNQPQHF.

The chain links TRBV30 to TRBJ2-2; D might be TRBD1 (6 bases). Germline CDR1 reads GTSNPN; CDR2 reads SVGIG (reference sequence). Trimming removed 6 bases at V and 1 base at J, with 12 bases between. CDR3 length equals 14 residues. CDR3 sequence (DNA): TGTGCCTGCGCCGGGACATTGAACACCGGGGAGCTGTTTTTT. Encoded protein: CACAGTLNTGELFF.

This clonotype has just a few counts. The V and J genes are TRBV20-1 and TRBJ2-3; D is possibly TRBD1 (5 bases). Per germline, CDR1 DFQATT and CDR2 SNEGSKA (reference sequence). The CDR3 consists of 17 residues. V was trimmed by 0 bases and J by 5 bases, leaving 21 bases between them. The CDR3 loop reads CSARDQKGRGVGDTQYF. For the CDR3, the DNA is TGCAGTGCTAGAGATCAGAAGGGGCGAGGTGTGGGAGATACGCAGTATTTT.

This rearrangement joins TRBV14 to TRBJ2-7; 10 bases line up with TRBD1. CDR1 is SGHDN, CDR2 FVKESK, per germline. CDR3 length: 15 residues. Trimming at V came to 4 bases and at J to 4 bases, leaving 7 bases not matched to a gene. The CDR3 spells CASSPTGTGEYEQYF. The DNA of the CDR3 is TGTGCCAGCAGCCCAACCGGGACAGGGGAATACGAGCAGTACTTC. The full variable domain, completed using reference TRBV14 and TRBJ2-7, is EAGVTQFPSHSVIEKGQTVTLRCDPISGHDNLYWYRRVMGKEIKFLLHFVKESKQDESGMPNNRFLAERTGGTYSTLKVQPAELEDSGVYFCASSPTGTGEYEQYFGPGTRLTVT.

The DNA of the CDR3 is TGTGCCAGCAGTAATCTCTACGAGCAGTACTTC. Residues: CASSNLYEQYF. The chain uses TRBV6-1 and TRBJ2-7, with D hard to call. From germline, CDR1 is MNHNS and CDR2 SASEGT. The CDR3 consists of 11 residues. V lost 5 bases and J lost 3, with 5 bases in between.

This clonotype was seen a single time. The chain has TRBV12-3 or TRBV12-4 and TRBJ1-2; D might be TRBD1 (5 bases). The V gene lost 6 bases and the J gene lost 5 bases, with 16 bases spanning the gap. CDR3 length: 14 residues. In DNA, the CDR3 is TGTGCCAGCAGCCCCCGAGGGACCGCGTATGGCTACACCTTC. It codes for CASSPRGTAYGYTF.

The chain uses TRBV20-1 and TRBJ1-1; D gene unclear. The V gene lost 5 bases and the J gene lost 6 bases, with 10 bases spanning the gap. Per germline, CDR1 DFQATT and CDR2 SNEGSKA (reference sequence). The CDR3 has 11 amino acids. Here the CDR3 reads CSARGPAEAFF. Here the CDR3 DNA reads TGCAGTGCTCGCGGACCGGCTGAAGCTTTCTTT.

This clonotype was seen only once. This chain joins TRBV11-2 and TRBJ2-1; D tentatively reads TRBD1 or TRBD2 (5 bases each). Germline V gene sequence: CDR1 SGHAT, CDR2 FQNNGV. Trimming took off 5 bases at V and 6 bases at J, with 11 bases between the two ends. This CDR3 contains 13 residues. In nucleotides, the CDR3 is TGTGCCAGCAGCACGGGACGGATCAATGAGCAGTTCTTC. Encoded protein: CASSTGRINEQFF.

This clonotype has more than one count but fewer than ten. The chain recombines TRBV6-5 with TRBJ1-6; 7 positions match TRBD1. The CDR3 totals 17 residues. V lost 0 bases to trimming and J lost 7 bases; unmatched junction nucleotides: 9. Germline CDR1 is MNHEY and CDR2 is SVGAGI. The CDR3 nucleotides are TGTGCCAGCAGTTACTCGGTTACGGACAGGATGAATTCACCCCTCCACTTT. As protein: CASSYSVTDRMNSPLHF.

The J gene is TRBJ1-5, the V gene TRBV7-2; D is undetermined. V shed 5 bases and J shed 1 base, with 15 bases lying between them. The CDR3 is 16 residues long. Germline V CDR1 and CDR2: SGHTA, FQGNSA. The chain's CDR3 is CASSQDTPRSNQPQHF. The CDR3 bases are TGTGCCAGCAGCCAAGATACCCCACGGAGCAATCAGCCCCAGCATTTT.

CDR3 sequence: CASKSDGPYEQYF. The DNA of the CDR3 is TGTGCCAGCAAGTCGGACGGACCCTACGAGCAGTACTTC. The chain is built from TRBV2 and TRBJ2-7; the D is unclear. Between the trimmed V and J ends, which lost 7 bases and 2 bases, there was a span of 12 bases. CDR1 is SNHLY, CDR2 FYNNEI, per germline. There are 13 residues in the CDR3.

About this clonotype: Its ends do not fully match the called genes, so a read error is possible. This sequence joins TRBV19 and TRBJ2-5; 8 nucleotides match TRBD2. Germline V gene data show CDR1 as LNHDA and CDR2 as SQIVND (reference sequence). This CDR3 contains 15 residues. The CDR3 spells CASGITSGRSDTQYF. CDR3 nucleotide sequence: TGTGCCAGTGGTATAACTAGCGGCCGATCAGACACCCAGTACTTC.

This clonotype was counted a few times. The J gene is TRBJ2-4, the V gene TRBV28, with 8 nucleotides matching TRBD1. Losses at the gene ends were 4 bases for V and 8 bases for J; bases not matched to a gene: 7. The CDR3 contains 14 residues. Germline V gives CDR1 MDHEN, CDR2 SYDVKM. The CDR3 is CASSSGQGGDIQYF. DNA of the CDR3: TGTGCCAGCAGTTCAGGACAGGGCGGTGACATTCAGTACTTC.